This TCR beta chain derives from a study of blood T cells in healthy people across ages. Using a J-beta primer mix together with a sample-barcoded 5' primer, a second PCR was run for about 6 to 11 cycles. Each cDNA molecule, via a template-switch adaptor with 12 random nucleotides, was tagged. MiXCR was run by TCRdb on the 5' RACE reads, yielding one entry per CDR3 protein. The data contain some 1.4 million distinct CDR3 sequences, 40% to 50% of them singletons. CDR1 is MGHRA and CDR2 is YSYEKL in the germline V gene. With V trimmed by 2 bases and J by 1 base, 9 bases remained unmatched. The CDR3 has 18 amino acids.

The V and J genes are TRBV4-1 and TRBJ2-2, with TRBD1 matching over 8 bases. What was sequenced was blood. The receptor was derived from a woman aged 18-29 years in good health. This chain's CDR3 is CASSQQTGAGRNTGELFF. CDR3 sequence (DNA): TGCGCCAGCAGCCAACAGACAGGGGCTGGGAGGAACACCGGGGAGCTGTTTTTT.